This T cell receptor (beta chain) was identified in a study of CD8 T cells in Susac syndrome. Purification of the CD8+ and CD4+ T cells relied on negative isolation, and TEMRA cells underwent FACS enrichment. After extraction with the RNeasy kit, about 0.5 to 1 ug of the RNA was reverse transcribed using random hexamers. TCR beta CDR3 was amplified by immunoSEQ multiplex PCR. This amplification extended across 54 Vbeta and 13 Jbeta segments. TCRdb called the immunoSEQ multiplex PCR reads again in MiXCR, with one record for every CDR3 protein. The table shows more than 200,000 distinct CDR3 sequences, with roughly 92% occurring only once. This CDR3 region has 14 residues. Per the germline V gene, CDR1 is SQVTM and CDR2 is ANQGSEA. V dropped 0 bases and J dropped 7 bases, with 15 bases sitting between them.

The source is a human donor with multiple sclerosis. The sequencing sample was made of CD8+ T cells from PBMCs. The genes are TRBV29-1 and TRBJ2-5, with D hard to call. The CDR3 DNA follows: TGCAGCGTTGAAGAAAGGCAGTCCTCCAGGACCCAGTACTTC. Translating gives CSVEERQSSRTQYF.